The source of this TCR beta chain is a study of control samples from healthy donors and cancer patients. V lost 2 bases, J lost 4 bases, and 14 bases lay in between. CDR3 length: 15 amino acids. Germline V gene data show CDR1 as MNHEY and CDR2 as SVGAGI. The data were produced by immunoSEQ multiplex PCR, yet TCRdb's version contains in-frame clones alone and is incomplete. Here the sample spans 98,000 or so clones, about 85% being singletons. This chain links TRBV6-5 with TRBJ1-2, with D hard to call. This TCR was sampled from a woman aged 70-85 years in good health. The material sequenced was blood. The CDR3 here is CASSYRTRTSYGYTF. The CDR3 nucleotides are TGTGCCAGCAGTTACAGAACGCGGACGAGCTATGGCTACACCTTC.